Each of the 16 T cell receptor beta chains below was sequenced from the same sample in a study of shared clonotypes between healthy human individuals. Some clones are missing from TCRdb's copy, which holds only in-frame ones; the method was immunoSEQ multiplex PCR. This table has about 1 million clones, roughly 75% appearing once. Sample: memory CD4+ T cells sorted from blood. Subset meaning: CD45RA-negative fraction. Receptors were obtained from a young man in good health.

The chain has TRBV4-3 and TRBJ2-1; maybe TRBD2 (6 bases). This CDR3 comprises 16 residues. The V gene lost 4 bases and the J gene lost 3 bases, with 16 bases spanning the gap. The V gene's germline CDR1 is LGHNA and CDR2 YSLEER. The CDR3 DNA reads TGCGCCAGCAGCCCCGCGGCGGGGAGCGGCTACAATGAGCAGTTCTTC. Translation gives CASSPAAGSGYNEQFF.

V usage is TRBV6-5 and J usage is TRBJ1-1, with a tentative D call TRBD1 (6 bases). V shed 7 bases and J shed 1 base, with 10 bases lying between them. The CDR3 has 13 residues. Germline V gene sequence: CDR1 MNHEY, CDR2 SVGAGI. The CDR3 DNA sequence: TGTGCCAGCATTGACAGGCAGAACACTGAAGCTTTCTTT. It translates to CASIDRQNTEAFF.

The chain combines TRBV6-1 with TRBJ2-2, with TRBD2 matching over 11 bases. The CDR3 runs 17 residues. With V trimmed by 2 bases and J by 5 bases, 7 bases remained unmatched. CDR1 MNHNS and CDR2 SASEGT come from the germline V gene. In DNA form, the CDR3 reads TGTGCCAGCAGTGAACTGGCGGGACTAGCGGTTACCGGGGAGCTGTTTTTT. It yields the protein CASSELAGLAVTGELFF.

The rearrangement joins TRBV7-9 to TRBJ1-2, with a possible D match to TRBD1 (6 bases). This CDR3 is 14 amino acids long. Germline lookup yields CDR1 SEHNR and CDR2 FQNEAQ (reference sequence). Trimming removed 5 bases from V and 11 bases from J, with 21 bases in between. The CDR3 bases are TGTGCCAGCAGCCCGGGACAATCCTCTATTGGGTACACCTTC. This encodes CASSPGQSSIGYTF.

Many counts were recorded for this clone. Other DNA sequences in the same sample also yield this CDR3. The chain carries TRBV11-2 and TRBJ1-6; maybe TRBD1 (6 bases). The CDR3 covers 14 residues. Germline values: CDR1 SGHAT, CDR2 FQNNGV. Trimming shortened V by 0 bases and J by 9 bases, and 9 bases separated the two germline ends. The CDR3 DNA is TGTGCCAGCAGCTTAGAGGGGGCCAGTTCACCCCTCCACTTT. As protein: CASSLEGASSPLHF. Together with reference TRBV11-2 and TRBJ1-6, the CDR3 gives the full variable domain: EAGVAQSPRYKIIEKRQSVAFWCNPISGHATLYWYQQILGQGPKLLIQFQNNGVVDDSQLPKDRFSAERLKGVDSTLKIQPAKLEDSAVYLCASSLEGASSPLHFGNGTRLTVT.

Regarding this clone: A much larger clone differs from this one at a single base, so this may be a read error. Distinct nucleotide sequences in the sample also encode this CDR3. The chain couples TRBV7-9 to TRBJ2-5, with D hard to call. The V gene's germline CDR1 is SEHNR and CDR2 FQNEAQ (reference sequence). With 2 bases removed from V and 5 bases from J, the gap between germline ends came to 3 bases. The CDR3 extends over 11 amino acids. CDR3 in DNA: TGTGCCAGCAGCTTACTCGAGACCCAGTACTTC. Protein product: CASSLLETQYF.

This chain links TRBV29-1 with TRBJ2-5; TRBD2 agrees at 11 bases. This CDR3 is built from 13 residues. Per the germline V gene, CDR1 is SQVTM and CDR2 is ANQGSEA. The V segment lost 7 bases and the J segment 5 bases; nucleotides outside the gene matches: 6. CDR3 nucleotides: TGCAGCGCCACTAGCGGGAGTTTGGAGACCCAGTACTTC. Translated: CSATSGSLETQYF.

The chain carries TRBV5-1 and TRBJ2-5; D might be TRBD1 or TRBD2, each matching 6 bases. Germline-derived CDR1 and CDR2 are SGHRS and YFSETQ. Trimming pared 5 bases from V and 2 bases from J, leaving 19 bases between. CDR3 length: 16 residues. In DNA, the CDR3 is TGCGCCAGCAGGTCTCCTCCCGGGGGCCGTCAAGAGACCCAGTACTTC. Protein product: CASRSPPGGRQETQYF.

J is TRBJ2-1 and V is TRBV5-4, with TRBD2 identical over 7 bases. CDR3 length: 19 amino acids. Germline values: CDR1 SGHNT, CDR2 YYREEE (reference sequence). Trimming cost V 4 bases and J 2 bases; bases outside gene matches: 18. In nucleotides, the CDR3 is TGTGCCAGCAGCCCGCTCGGTGATCTTGGGGGGAGGGCCTACAATGAGCAGTTCTTC. It encodes CASSPLGDLGGRAYNEQFF.

The V gene is TRBV5-1, the J gene TRBJ1-1; D unresolved. Per the germline V gene, CDR1 is SGHRS and CDR2 is YFSETQ. This CDR3 spans 13 amino acids. V shed 6 bases and J shed 3 bases, with 12 bases lying between them. This CDR3 is CASKAATDTEAFF. Written as DNA, the CDR3 is TGCGCCAGCAAGGCAGCGACGGACACTGAAGCTTTCTTT.

The chain uses TRBV5-5 and TRBJ2-1, with a possible D match to TRBD2 (6 bases). CDR3 length: 15 residues. The germline CDR1 and CDR2 sequences are SGHKS and YYEKEE (reference sequence). With 0 bases removed from V and 2 bases from J, the gap between germline ends came to 9 bases. The DNA of the CDR3 is TGTGCCAGCAGCTTGGCGGAGGGGACCTACAATGAGCAGTTCTTC. This sequence encodes CASSLAEGTYNEQFF.

V usage is TRBV7-2 and J usage is TRBJ1-6; D is perhaps TRBD1 (5 bases). Trimming stripped 1 base from V and 15 bases from J, with 13 bases between. Germline V gene data show CDR1 as SGHTA and CDR2 as FQGNSA. CDR3 length: 13 amino acids. CDR3 in amino acids: CASSLVEGSILHF. CDR3 in DNA: TGTGCCAGCAGCTTAGTGGAGGGGAGCATCCTCCACTTT.

With respect to this clone: A read error may produce the germline difference seen at one junction end. The J gene is TRBJ1-4, the V gene TRBV7-7, with D possibly being TRBD1 (5 bases). The CDR3 covers 16 residues. Germline CDR1 and CDR2: SSHAT and FNYEAQ (reference sequence). CDR3 protein: CASSVRVCRGNEKLFF. In nucleotides, the CDR3 is TGTGCTAGCAGCGTTAGGGTCTGTAGGGGAAATGAAAAACTGTTTTTT. Full variable domain (remainder filled in from reference TRBV7-7 and TRBJ1-4): GAGVSQSPRYKVTKRGQDVTLRCDPISSHATLYWYQQALGQGPEFLTYFNYEAQPDKSGLPSDRFSAERPEGSISTLTIQRTEQRDSAMYRCASSVRVCRGNEKLFFGSGTQLSVL.

The chain links TRBV6-1 to TRBJ1-3, with D uncertain. CDR1 and CDR2 from the germline V gene are MNHNS and SASEGT. The CDR3 sequence is 15 residues long. Trimming cost V 3 bases and J 1 base, with 10 bases left between them. The chain's CDR3 is CASSDKWESGNTIYF. Here the CDR3 DNA reads TGTGCCAGCAGTGATAAATGGGAATCTGGAAACACCATATATTTT.

The chain's CDR3 is CATSRASGAQETQYF. Here the CDR3 DNA reads TGTGCCACCAGCAGAGCAAGCGGAGCACAAGAGACCCAGTACTTC. The V and J genes are TRBV15 and TRBJ2-5, with a possible D match to TRBD2 (5 bases). The V end was cut by 1 base, the J end by 2 bases, with 11 bases between. CDR1 is LNHNV and CDR2 is YYDKDF in the germline V gene (reference sequence). The CDR3 is 15 residues long.

This chain joins TRBV5-1 and TRBJ2-3, with 9 bases fitting TRBD2. The V gene end was trimmed by 4 bases and the J gene end by 4 bases; junction bases not matched to a gene: 10. CDR3 size: 16 residues. Per germline, CDR1 SGHRS and CDR2 YFSETQ. The CDR3 loop is CASSPEGRGGSDTQYF. CDR3 nucleotides: TGCGCCAGCAGCCCAGAGGGGCGGGGGGGATCAGATACGCAGTATTTT.